Below, 32 T cell receptor beta chains from the same sample are listed, as sequenced in a study of blood T cell repertoires in COVID-19. This table comes from immunoSEQ multiplex PCR, and its TCRdb copy is limited to in-frame clones, with some not included. The sample consists of approximately 240,000 clones, about 85% of them appearing once. Sequencing was performed on peripheral blood. These TCRs come from a woman older than 75 with active or convalescent COVID-19.

Here the CDR3 reads CASSLVGQGVGGNTIYF. Written as DNA, the CDR3 is TGTGCCAGCAGCTTAGTCGGACAGGGGGTAGGGGGAAACACCATATATTTT. V usage is TRBV7-2 and J usage is TRBJ1-3; 10 bases are a match to TRBD1. V shed 1 base, J shed 4 bases, and the junction held 7 bases outside the gene matches. Germline-derived CDR1 and CDR2 are SGHTA and FQGNSA. The CDR3 covers 17 residues.

The chain carries TRBV7-9 and TRBJ2-1; 7 bases align to TRBD1. Unmatched junction bases numbered 19, after V lost 5 bases and J lost 0 bases. Germline V gene lookup returns CDR1 SEHNR and CDR2 FQNEAQ (reference sequence). The CDR3 consists of 20 residues. Here the CDR3 reads CASSNRGTQMVLSSYNEQFF. CDR3 in DNA: TGTGCCAGCAGCAACAGGGGCACGCAGATGGTGCTGAGCTCCTACAATGAGCAGTTCTTC. Based on the CDR3 plus reference TRBV7-9 and TRBJ2-1, the full variable domain is DTGVSQNPRHKITKRGQNVTFRCDPISEHNRLYWYRQTLGQGPEFLTYFQNEAQLEKSRLLSDRFSAERPKGSFSTLEIQRTEQGDSAMYLCASSNRGTQMVLSSYNEQFFGPGTRLTVL.

The V and J genes are TRBV29-1 and TRBJ2-3, with no clear D. V gave up 5 bases and J gave up 4 bases, with 10 bases separating them. Germline V lookup: CDR1 SQVTM, CDR2 ANQGSEA. This CDR3 has 12 residues. The CDR3 region is CSVTLTPDTQYF. DNA for the CDR3: TGCAGCGTTACCCTCACTCCAGATACGCAGTATTTT.

This chain uses TRBV7-9 with TRBJ1-1; possible D gene TRBD1, 5 bases. The V end lost 5 bases, the J end lost 2 bases, and 12 bases lay between the germline ends. Germline-derived CDR1 and CDR2 are SEHNR and FQNEAQ (reference sequence). CDR3 length: 14 amino acids. The CDR3 protein is CASSLQGYNTEAFF. CDR3 nucleotides: TGTGCCAGCAGCCTGCAGGGATATAACACTGAAGCTTTCTTT. Drawing the rest from reference TRBV7-9 and TRBJ1-1, the complete variable domain is DTGVSQNPRHKITKRGQNVTFRCDPISEHNRLYWYRQTLGQGPEFLTYFQNEAQLEKSRLLSDRFSAERPKGSFSTLEIQRTEQGDSAMYLCASSLQGYNTEAFFGQGTRLTVV.

The rearrangement joins TRBV7-9 to TRBJ2-5; D is possibly TRBD2 (6 bases). Trimming cost V 2 bases and J 5 bases, with 15 bases left between them. CDR1 and CDR2 (germline): SEHNR, FQNEAQ (reference sequence). This CDR3 contains 15 residues. As DNA, the CDR3 is TGTGCCAGCAGCTTAATAAGGCGGGGTGGGGAGACCCAGTACTTC. This translates into CASSLIRRGGETQYF.

This clone has more than one count but fewer than ten. The rearrangement joins TRBV6-2 or TRBV6-3 to TRBJ1-5; D is undetermined. Trimming left V 6 bases short and J 2 bases short, with 17 bases between. Germline V CDR1 and CDR2: MNHEY, SVGEGT. The CDR3 spans 16 residues. The CDR3 region is CASSPGRPAGNQPQHF. Written as DNA, the CDR3 is TGTGCCAGCAGCCCAGGTAGGCCCGCGGGCAATCAGCCCCAGCATTTT.

This rearrangement joins TRBV11-3 to TRBJ1-1; no definite D call. The germline CDR1 and CDR2 sequences are SGHNT and YENEEA. The CDR3 contains 11 residues. V lost 10 bases and J 1 base, leaving 7 bases between the germline ends. The CDR3 DNA reads TGTGCCACCCAGGCGAACACTGAAGCTTTCTTT. Translated, it gives CATQANTEAFF.

The chain employs TRBV5-4 and TRBJ2-3, with TRBD2 as a possible D gene (6 bases). V lost 1 base, J lost 0 bases, and 9 bases lay in between. CDR3 length: 15 residues. Germline loops: CDR1 SGHNT, CDR2 YYREEE (reference sequence). The CDR3 region is CASSLSGHSTDTQYF. The CDR3 region has the DNA TGTGCCAGCAGCTTGAGCGGGCACAGCACAGATACGCAGTATTTT.

This chain connects TRBV9 to TRBJ2-3; 9 bases map to TRBD2. Germline V gene sequence: CDR1 SGDLS, CDR2 YYNGEE. CDR3 length: 15 amino acids. With 6 bases clipped from V and 2 bases from J, the junction kept 7 bases outside the gene matches. CDR3 loop: CASTLSGGLTDTQYF. In nucleotides, the CDR3 is TGTGCCAGCACCTTAAGCGGGGGGCTCACAGATACGCAGTATTTT.

The V gene is TRBV5-1, the J gene TRBJ2-7; D might be TRBD2 (6 bases). The CDR3 length is 15 residues. Germline V gene lookup returns CDR1 SGHRS and CDR2 YFSETQ. V was shortened by 0 bases and J by 3 bases, with 13 bases between the two germline ends. CDR3 region: CASSLGGTLNYEQYF. The CDR3 DNA reads as TGCGCCAGCAGCTTGGGGGGGACTCTAAACTACGAGCAGTACTTC.

V is TRBV7-9 and J is TRBJ1-4; D is possibly TRBD1 (6 bases). The V gene's germline CDR1 is SEHNR and CDR2 FQNEAQ (reference sequence). Trimming cost V 5 bases and J 6 bases, with 10 bases left between them. The CDR3 is 13 amino acids. CDR3 nucleotide sequence: TGTGCCAGCAGCATACAGGGAGATGAAAAACTGTTTTTT. Protein sequence: CASSIQGDEKLFF.

The chain joins TRBV10-3 to TRBJ2-2; TRBD1 matches at 7 bases. Per the germline V gene, CDR1 is ENHRY and CDR2 is SYGVKD. CDR3 length: 15 amino acids. Losses at the gene ends were 3 bases for V and 3 bases for J; bases not matched to a gene: 4. CDR3 protein: CAISEQTGYTGELFF. The CDR3 bases are TGTGCCATCAGTGAACAGACAGGGTACACCGGGGAGCTGTTTTTT.

Note on this clone: Other DNA sequences of this sample code for an identical CDR3. This sequence joins TRBV4-3 and TRBJ1-1; D gene unclear. V shed 4 bases and J shed 1 base, with 7 bases lying between them. This CDR3 has 13 residues. Germline V gene sequence: CDR1 LGHNA, CDR2 YSLEER. CDR3 DNA sequence: TGCGCCAGCAGCCGAGACCGGAACACTGAAGCTTTCTTT. Protein product: CASSRDRNTEAFF.

The CDR3 here is CASSPSPGQGGNEQFF. The CDR3, as DNA: TGTGCCAGCAGCCCATCCCCGGGACAGGGGGGCAATGAGCAGTTCTTC. The chain couples TRBV9 to TRBJ2-1; 11 positions agree with TRBD1. Germline V lookup: CDR1 SGDLS, CDR2 YYNGEE. This CDR3 comprises 16 residues. V shed 4 bases and J 6 bases; nucleotides not matched to a gene: 9. The entire variable domain, with the rest obtained from reference TRBV9 and TRBJ2-1, is as follows: DSGVTQTPKHLITATGQRVTLRCSPRSGDLSVYWYQQSLDQGLQFLIQYYNGEERAKGNILERFSAQQFPDLHSELNLSSLELGDSALYFCASSPSPGQGGNEQFFGPGTRLTVL.

The chain's CDR3 is CASSLGYTDTQYF. The CDR3 DNA follows: TGTGCCAGCAGCTTAGGCTACACAGATACGCAGTATTTT. V usage is TRBV11-2 and J usage is TRBJ2-3; D gene uncertain. V was trimmed by 1 base and J by 2 bases, leaving 4 bases between them. Germline V gene sequence: CDR1 SGHAT, CDR2 FQNNGV. The CDR3 runs to 13 residues.

The chain recombines TRBV5-8 with TRBJ2-1; D is perhaps TRBD2 (7 bases). The V gene lost 7 bases and the J gene lost 3 bases, with 20 bases spanning the gap. The CDR3 totals 16 residues. The germline CDR1 and CDR2 sequences are SGHTS and YDEGEE. The CDR3 loop reads CASVRGLAVIYNEQFF. CDR3 coding DNA: TGTGCCAGCGTACGGGGGCTAGCGGTTATCTACAATGAGCAGTTCTTC. Full variable domain (remainder filled in from reference TRBV5-8 and TRBJ2-1): EAGVTQSPTHLIKTRGQQATLRCSPISGHTSVYWYQQALGLGLQFLLWYDEGEERNRGNFPPRFSGRQFPNYSSELNVNALELEDSALYLCASVRGLAVIYNEQFFGPGTRLTVL.

The chain recombines TRBV15 with TRBJ1-1; 7 bases map to TRBD1. Germline V CDR1 and CDR2: LNHNV, YYDKDF (reference sequence). V lost 2 bases, J lost 7 bases, and 7 bases stayed unmatched. The CDR3 extends over 14 amino acids. The chain's CDR3 is CATSRRRTGIEAFF. Written as DNA, the CDR3 is TGTGCCACCAGCAGAAGACGGACAGGAATTGAAGCTTTCTTT.

This chain links TRBV9 with TRBJ2-1; a weak D match, TRBD1 (6 bases). Trimming left V 3 bases short and J 7 bases short, with 20 bases between. CDR1 and CDR2 (germline): SGDLS, YYNGEE. The CDR3 runs to 16 residues. For the CDR3, the DNA is TGTGCCAGCAGCGCGACCTCCGGGACAAGTTGGAATGAGCAGTTCTTC. Translation: CASSATSGTSWNEQFF.

This chain links TRBV5-4 with TRBJ1-3, with D unclear. Between the trimmed V and J ends, which lost 0 bases and 4 bases, there was a span of 8 bases. This CDR3 has 14 amino acids. Germline V lookup: CDR1 SGHNT, CDR2 YYREEE (reference sequence). Here the CDR3 DNA reads TGTGCCAGCAGCTTGGAGGCCAGGGGAAACACCATATATTTT. Its translation is CASSLEARGNTIYF. The whole variable domain, filled in from reference TRBV5-4 and TRBJ1-3, reads ETGVTQSPTHLIKTRGQQVTLRCSSQSGHNTVSWYQQALGQGPQFIFQYYREEENGRGNFPPRFSGLQFPNYSSELNVNALELDDSALYLCASSLEARGNTIYFGEGSWLTVV.

J is TRBJ2-7 and V is TRBV3-1 (or the pseudogene TRBV3-2); TRBD1 agrees at 8 bases. The J segment lost 4 bases and the V segment lost 8 bases, leaving 7 bases of the junction unmatched. CDR1 and CDR2 (germline): LGHDT, YNNKEL (reference sequence). The CDR3 runs to 13 residues. The CDR3 bases are TGTGCCAGCCAGGGACAGGTCTCTTACGAGCAGTACTTC. Protein product: CASQGQVSYEQYF.

V and J are TRBV6-2 or TRBV6-3 and TRBJ2-3; D perhaps matches TRBD2 (5 bases). This CDR3 spans 16 amino acids. In germline, CDR1 is MNHEY, CDR2 SVGEGT. Trimming took off 2 bases at V and 0 bases at J, with 12 bases between the two ends. Here the CDR3 reads CASSYGLEGSTDTQYF. CDR3 nucleotide sequence: TGTGCCAGCAGTTACGGGCTAGAGGGAAGCACAGATACGCAGTATTTT.

The chain couples TRBV30 to TRBJ2-1; 10 bases match TRBD2. Trimming took 5 bases from V and 0 from J; bases not matched to a gene: 1. Germline CDR1 GTSNPN, CDR2 SVGIG (reference sequence). The CDR3 consists of 14 residues. The CDR3 here is CAWASGSSYNEQFF. The CDR3 bases are TGTGCCTGGGCTAGCGGGAGCTCCTACAATGAGCAGTTCTTC.

V is TRBV28 and J is TRBJ1-4, with 12 bases that match TRBD1. Trimming at V came to 5 bases and at J to 2 bases, leaving 12 bases not matched to a gene. This CDR3 comprises 19 residues. Germline lookup yields CDR1 MDHEN and CDR2 SYDVKM. The CDR3 nucleotides are TGTGCCAGCAGTATTGGAAGGGACAGGGGGCGCGGCACTAATGAAAAACTGTTTTTT. Its protein is CASSIGRDRGRGTNEKLFF. The variable domain in full, completed from reference TRBV28 and TRBJ1-4, reads DVKVTQSSRYLVKRTGEKVFLECVQDMDHENMFWYRQDPGLGLRLIYFSYDVKMKEKGDIPEGYSVSREKKERFSLILESASTNQTSMYLCASSIGRDRGRGTNEKLFFGSGTQLSVL.

The chain carries TRBV5-4 and TRBJ1-2; tentatively, D is TRBD1 (6 bases). The V and J ends lost 7 bases and 4 bases respectively, with 14 bases between them. The CDR3 spans 13 residues. Germline CDR1 and CDR2: SGHNT and YYREEE (reference sequence). The CDR3 coding sequence is TGTGCCAGCCGCCTACAGGGCAGCTATGGCTACACCTTC. It encodes CASRLQGSYGYTF. The full variable domain, completed using reference TRBV5-4 and TRBJ1-2, is ETGVTQSPTHLIKTRGQQVTLRCSSQSGHNTVSWYQQALGQGPQFIFQYYREEENGRGNFPPRFSGLQFPNYSSELNVNALELDDSALYLCASRLQGSYGYTFGSGTRLTVV.

The chain links TRBV27 to TRBJ2-3, with 7 bases aligning to TRBD1. The V gene end was trimmed by 3 bases and the J gene end by 3 bases; junction bases not matched to a gene: 6. This CDR3 is built from 15 residues. The germline CDR1 and CDR2 sequences are MNHEY and SMNVEV (reference sequence). The CDR3 DNA sequence: TGTGCCAGCAGTTTTGACAGGGCCGGGACAGATACGCAGTATTTT. Protein: CASSFDRAGTDTQYF.

V is TRBV2 and J is TRBJ1-2; 8 nucleotides match TRBD1. Germline values: CDR1 SNHLY, CDR2 FYNNEI. This CDR3 comprises 14 residues. V was clipped by 7 bases and J by 3 bases; unmatched bases: 7. For the CDR3, the DNA is TGTGCCAGCACTGGACAGGGACCTGACTATGGCTACACCTTC. Protein sequence: CASTGQGPDYGYTF.

CDR3 DNA: TGTGCCAGCAGCGTACTAACAGGGGGTGGGAACACTGAAGCTTTCTTT. It translates to CASSVLTGGGNTEAFF. The rearrangement links TRBV9 to TRBJ1-1; TRBD1 aligns across 8 bases. Germline loops: CDR1 SGDLS, CDR2 YYNGEE. With V trimmed by 1 base and J by 1 base, 6 bases remained unmatched. The CDR3 runs to 16 residues.

The chain couples TRBV6-2 or TRBV6-3 to TRBJ1-2, with a tentative D call TRBD1 (5 bases). Trimming removed 2 bases at V and 5 bases at J, with 15 bases between. CDR1 and CDR2 (germline): MNHEY, SVGEGT. This CDR3 spans 15 amino acids. For the CDR3, the DNA is TGTGCCAGCAGTTACGGGTCAGGGCTACGGTATGGCTACACCTTC. Protein sequence: CASSYGSGLRYGYTF.

The chain links TRBV28 to TRBJ1-1, with 7 positions matching TRBD1. CDR1 and CDR2 from the germline V gene are MDHEN and SYDVKM. After removal of 5 bases from V and 1 base from J, the junction contained 4 bases not matched to a gene. The CDR3 is 14 residues long. This chain's CDR3 is CASSAGGTNTEAFF. DNA for the CDR3: TGTGCCAGCAGTGCAGGGGGGACGAACACTGAAGCTTTCTTT.

The CDR3 loop reads CASSVGRGTTQYF. CDR3 DNA sequence: TGTGCCAGCAGCGTAGGGCGGGGGACCACGCAGTATTTT. V usage is TRBV7-9 and J usage is TRBJ2-3; 7 nucleotides match TRBD2. The V and J ends lost 5 bases and 9 bases, in that order; junction bases with no gene match: 8. CDR3 length: 13 residues. Germline CDR1 is SEHNR and CDR2 is FQNEAQ (reference sequence).

V and J are TRBV4-3 and TRBJ1-4; perhaps TRBD1 as D (6 bases). The CDR3 has 17 residues. V was pared by 2 bases and J by 8 bases, with 21 bases between. From germline, CDR1 is LGHNA and CDR2 YSLEER. The CDR3 nucleotides read TGCGCCAGCAGCCAACCACCGGCGGGGGGGCTGAGAGAAAAACTGTTTTTT. It codes for CASSQPPAGGLREKLFF.

The chain recombines TRBV19 with TRBJ1-1, with D perhaps TRBD1 (5 bases). CDR3 length: 13 residues. Trimming cost V 6 bases and J 0 bases, with 8 bases left between them. CDR1 is LNHDA, CDR2 SQIVND, per germline (reference sequence). The CDR3, as DNA: TGTGCCAGTAGCGACAGACTGAACACTGAAGCTTTCTTT. Its protein is CASSDRLNTEAFF. The complete variable domain, with remaining parts taken from reference TRBV19 and TRBJ1-1, reads DGGITQSPKYLFRKEGQNVTLSCEQNLNHDAMYWYRQDPGQGLRLIYYSQIVNDFQKGDIAEGYSVSREKKESFPLTVTSAQKNPTAFYLCASSDRLNTEAFFGQGTRLTVV.